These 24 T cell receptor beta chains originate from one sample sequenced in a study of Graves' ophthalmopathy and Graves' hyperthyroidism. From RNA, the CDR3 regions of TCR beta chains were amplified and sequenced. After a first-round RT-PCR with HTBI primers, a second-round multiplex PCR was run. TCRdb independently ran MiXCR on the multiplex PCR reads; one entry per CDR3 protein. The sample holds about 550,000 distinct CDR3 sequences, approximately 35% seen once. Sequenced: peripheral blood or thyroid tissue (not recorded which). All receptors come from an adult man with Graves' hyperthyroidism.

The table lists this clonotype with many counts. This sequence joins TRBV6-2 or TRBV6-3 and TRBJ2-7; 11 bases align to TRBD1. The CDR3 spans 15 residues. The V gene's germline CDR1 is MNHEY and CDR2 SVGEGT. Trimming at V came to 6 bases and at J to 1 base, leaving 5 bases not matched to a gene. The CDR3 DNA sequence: TGTGCCAGCAGAGTCGGACAGGGGGCTTCCTACGAGCAGTACTTC. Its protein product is CASRVGQGASYEQYF.

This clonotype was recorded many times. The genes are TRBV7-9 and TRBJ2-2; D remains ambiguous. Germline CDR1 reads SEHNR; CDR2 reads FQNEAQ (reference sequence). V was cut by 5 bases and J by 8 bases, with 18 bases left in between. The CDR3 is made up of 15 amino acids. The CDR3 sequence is CASSQGVYRDGELFF. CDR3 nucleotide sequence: TGTGCCAGCAGCCAAGGCGTCTATAGGGATGGGGAGCTGTTTTTT.

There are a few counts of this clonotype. CDR3 loop: CASSYSTGVRQYGYTF. The CDR3 bases are TGTGCCAGCAGTTACTCTACTGGGGTCCGACAGTATGGCTACACCTTC. The rearrangement uses TRBV6-6 and TRBJ1-2, with D possibly TRBD1 on 5 matching bases. V lost 0 bases, J lost 5 bases, and 16 bases lay in between. Germline CDR1 is MNHNY and CDR2 is SVGAGI (reference sequence). CDR3 length: 16 residues.

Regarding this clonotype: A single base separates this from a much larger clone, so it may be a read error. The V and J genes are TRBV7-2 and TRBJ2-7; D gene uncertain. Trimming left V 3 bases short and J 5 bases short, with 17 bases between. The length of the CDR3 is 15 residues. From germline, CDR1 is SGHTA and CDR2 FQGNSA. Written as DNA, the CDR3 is TGTGCCAGCAGCTTTGAACTTGACGGCATACACGAGCAGTACTTC. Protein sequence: CASSFELDGIHEQYF.

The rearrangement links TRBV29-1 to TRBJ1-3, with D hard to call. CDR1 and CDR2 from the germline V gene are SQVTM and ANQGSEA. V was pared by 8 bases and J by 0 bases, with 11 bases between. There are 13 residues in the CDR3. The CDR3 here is CSLGGFSGNTIYF. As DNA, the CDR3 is TGCAGCTTGGGCGGCTTCTCTGGAAACACCATATATTTT.

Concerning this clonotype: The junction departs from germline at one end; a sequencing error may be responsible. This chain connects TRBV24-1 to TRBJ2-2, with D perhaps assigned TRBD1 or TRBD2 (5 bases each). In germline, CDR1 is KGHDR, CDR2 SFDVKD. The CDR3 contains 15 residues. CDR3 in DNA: TGTGCCACCAGTGATTCGGGGCGGTACACCGGGGAGCTTTTTTTT. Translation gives CATSDSGRYTGELFF.

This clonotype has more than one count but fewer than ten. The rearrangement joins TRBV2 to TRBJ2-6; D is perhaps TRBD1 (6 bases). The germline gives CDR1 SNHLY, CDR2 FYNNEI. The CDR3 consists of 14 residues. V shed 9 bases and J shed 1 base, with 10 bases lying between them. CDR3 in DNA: TGTGCCAGGGGGACACTATCTGGGGCCAACGTCCTGACTTTC. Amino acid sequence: CARGTLSGANVLTF.

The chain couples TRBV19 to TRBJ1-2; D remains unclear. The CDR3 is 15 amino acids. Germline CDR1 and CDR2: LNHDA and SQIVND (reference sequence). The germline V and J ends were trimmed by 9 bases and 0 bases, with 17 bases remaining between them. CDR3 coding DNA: TGTGCCAGCTCACCCTCAAGTGCATCTAACTATGGCTACACCTTC. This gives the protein CASSPSSASNYGYTF.

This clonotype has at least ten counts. The CDR3 here is CASSSGGGQGETQYF. The CDR3 DNA is TGTGCCAGCAGCTCCGGAGGGGGACAGGGGGAGACCCAGTACTTC. The chain couples TRBV5-8 to TRBJ2-5, with TRBD1 matching over 10 bases. This CDR3 is 15 amino acids long. Trimming removed 3 bases from V and 5 bases from J; junction bases left unmatched: 7. From germline, CDR1 is SGHTS and CDR2 YDEGEE.

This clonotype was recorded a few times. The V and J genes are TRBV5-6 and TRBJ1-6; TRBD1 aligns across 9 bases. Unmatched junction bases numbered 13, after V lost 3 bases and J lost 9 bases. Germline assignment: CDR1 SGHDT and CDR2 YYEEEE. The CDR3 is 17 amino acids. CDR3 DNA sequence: TGTGCCAGCAGCTGGACTCCGGGACAGGGCATGTCTTCACCCCTCCACTTT. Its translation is CASSWTPGQGMSSPLHF.

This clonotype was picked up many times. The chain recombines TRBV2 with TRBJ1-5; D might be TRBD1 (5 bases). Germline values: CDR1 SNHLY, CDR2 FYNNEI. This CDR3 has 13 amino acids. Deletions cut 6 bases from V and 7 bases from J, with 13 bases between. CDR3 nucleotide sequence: TGTGCCAGCAGGGACGACAGTCACCAGCCCCAGCATTTT. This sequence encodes CASRDDSHQPQHF.

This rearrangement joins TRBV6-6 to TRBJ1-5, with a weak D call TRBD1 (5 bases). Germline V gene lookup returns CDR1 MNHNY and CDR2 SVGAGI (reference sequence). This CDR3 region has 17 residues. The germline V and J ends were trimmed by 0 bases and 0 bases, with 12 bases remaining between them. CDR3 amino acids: CASSYSAGGNSNQPQHF. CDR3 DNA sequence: TGTGCCAGCAGTTACTCCGCGGGGGGAAATAGCAATCAGCCCCAGCATTTT.

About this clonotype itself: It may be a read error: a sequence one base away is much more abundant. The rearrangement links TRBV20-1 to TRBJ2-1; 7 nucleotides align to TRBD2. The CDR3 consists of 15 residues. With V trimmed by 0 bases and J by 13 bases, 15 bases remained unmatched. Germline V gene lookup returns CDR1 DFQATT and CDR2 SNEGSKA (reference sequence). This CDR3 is CSARDPREIQETQFF. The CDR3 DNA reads TGCAGTGCTAGAGATCCGCGGGAGATCCAAGAGACCCAGTTCTTC.

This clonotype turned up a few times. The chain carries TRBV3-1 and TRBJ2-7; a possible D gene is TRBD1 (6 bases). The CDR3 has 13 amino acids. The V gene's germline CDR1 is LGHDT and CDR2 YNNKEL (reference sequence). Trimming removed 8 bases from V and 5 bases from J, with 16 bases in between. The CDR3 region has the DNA TGTGCCAGCGGGCTACAGGGTCTCGACGAGCAGTACTTC. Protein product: CASGLQGLDEQYF.

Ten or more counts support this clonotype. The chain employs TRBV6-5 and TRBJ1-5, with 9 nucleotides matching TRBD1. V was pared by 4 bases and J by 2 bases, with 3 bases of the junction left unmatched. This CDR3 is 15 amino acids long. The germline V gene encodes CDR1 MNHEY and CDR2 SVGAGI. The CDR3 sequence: CASSSRTGGNQPQHF. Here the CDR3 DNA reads TGTGCCAGCAGTTCCCGGACAGGGGGCAATCAGCCCCAGCATTTT.

The chain's CDR3 is CASSGERGGNTIYF. The CDR3 bases are TGTGCCAGCAGTGGGGAAAGGGGCGGAAACACCATATATTTT. The rearrangement uses TRBV25-1 and TRBJ1-3, with D possibly TRBD1 on 5 matching bases. The CDR3 spans 14 residues. Per the germline V gene, CDR1 is MGHDK and CDR2 is SYGVNS. The V end lost 4 bases, the J end lost 4 bases, and 11 bases lay between the germline ends.

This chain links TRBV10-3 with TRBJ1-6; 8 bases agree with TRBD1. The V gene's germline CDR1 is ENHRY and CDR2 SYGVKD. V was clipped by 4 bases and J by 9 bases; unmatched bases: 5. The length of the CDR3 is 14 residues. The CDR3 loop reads CAISGQGAGSPLHF. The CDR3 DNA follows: TGTGCCATCAGTGGGCAGGGGGCCGGTTCACCCCTCCACTTT.

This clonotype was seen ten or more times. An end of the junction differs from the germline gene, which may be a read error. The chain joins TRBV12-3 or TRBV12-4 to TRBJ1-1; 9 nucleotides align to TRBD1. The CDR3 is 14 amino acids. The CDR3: CASSLRDRGTEAFF. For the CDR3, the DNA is TGCGCCAGCAGCTTACGTGACAGGGGGACTGAAGCTTTCTTT.

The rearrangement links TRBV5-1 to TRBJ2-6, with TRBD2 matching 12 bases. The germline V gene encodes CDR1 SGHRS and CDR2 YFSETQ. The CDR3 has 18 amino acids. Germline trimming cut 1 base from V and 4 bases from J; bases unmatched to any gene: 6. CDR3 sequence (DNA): TGCGCCAGCAGCTTGAGGCCCGGGACTAGCGGGGGGGCCAACGTCCTGACTTTC. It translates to CASSLRPGTSGGANVLTF.

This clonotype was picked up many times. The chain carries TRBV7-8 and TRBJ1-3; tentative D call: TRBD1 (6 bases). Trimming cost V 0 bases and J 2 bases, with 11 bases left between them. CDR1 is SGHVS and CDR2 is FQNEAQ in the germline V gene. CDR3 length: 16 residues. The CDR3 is CASSLAAQGTGNTIYF. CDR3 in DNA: TGTGCCAGCAGCTTAGCCGCACAGGGAACTGGAAACACCATATATTTT.

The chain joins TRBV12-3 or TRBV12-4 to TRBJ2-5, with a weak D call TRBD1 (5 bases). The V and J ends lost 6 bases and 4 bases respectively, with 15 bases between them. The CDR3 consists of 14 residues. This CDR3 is CASSSMGTGETQYF. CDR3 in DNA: TGTGCCAGCAGCTCCATGGGCACAGGAGAGACCCAGTACTTC.

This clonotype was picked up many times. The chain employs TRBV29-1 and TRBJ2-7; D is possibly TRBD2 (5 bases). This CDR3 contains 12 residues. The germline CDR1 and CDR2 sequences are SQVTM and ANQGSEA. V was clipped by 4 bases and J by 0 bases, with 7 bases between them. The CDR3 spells CSVVGSSYEQYF. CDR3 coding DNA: TGCAGCGTTGTGGGGAGCTCCTACGAGCAGTACTTC.

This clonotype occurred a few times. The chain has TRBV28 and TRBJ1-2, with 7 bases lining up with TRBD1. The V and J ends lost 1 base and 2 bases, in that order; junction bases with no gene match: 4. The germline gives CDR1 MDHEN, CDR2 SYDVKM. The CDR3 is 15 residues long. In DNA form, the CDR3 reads TGTGCCAGCAGTTTATTCACGACAGGGAACTATGGCTACACCTTC. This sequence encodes CASSLFTTGNYGYTF.

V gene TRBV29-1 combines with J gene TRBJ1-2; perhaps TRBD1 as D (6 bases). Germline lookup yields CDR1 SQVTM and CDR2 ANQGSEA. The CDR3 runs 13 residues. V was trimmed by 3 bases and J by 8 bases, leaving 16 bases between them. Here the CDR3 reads CSVDLSGVRGYTF. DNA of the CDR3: TGCAGCGTTGACCTGTCAGGGGTGAGGGGCTACACCTTC.